The 16 T cell receptor beta chains presented below share a single source sample, sequenced in a study of OX40 agonist ivuxolimab in advanced cancers. Sequencing used immunoSEQ multiplex PCR; TCRdb keeps in-frame clones, though not all of them. The sample lists approximately 71,000 clones, roughly 82% seen once, with about a tenth in the top ten. The material sequenced was CD4+ or CD8+ T cells sorted from blood, taken in a trial of the OX40 agonist ivuxolimab. The receptors derive from an adult with an advanced solid tumor such as melanoma, head and neck, liver or kidney cancer.

A few counts support this clone. The chain uses TRBV28 and TRBJ2-3, with D uncertain. V was trimmed by 7 bases and J by 6 bases, leaving 14 bases between them. This CDR3 is built from 13 residues. From germline, CDR1 is MDHEN and CDR2 SYDVKM. Written as DNA, the CDR3 is TGTGCCAGCACGCGGTATGGTTCGGATACGCAGTATTTT. Protein: CASTRYGSDTQYF.

This clone was seen once. The chain links TRBV28 to TRBJ2-1; unclear D gene. This CDR3 spans 11 amino acids. The V end was cut by 5 bases, the J end by 4 bases, with 3 bases between. Germline values: CDR1 MDHEN, CDR2 SYDVKM. In DNA form, the CDR3 reads TGTGCCAGCAGTCCATACAATGAGCAGTTCTTC. Its protein product is CASSPYNEQFF.

The rearrangement uses TRBV5-6 and TRBJ2-2, with TRBD2 identical over 10 bases. With V trimmed by 6 bases and J by 6 bases, 8 bases remained unmatched. The CDR3 has 15 amino acids. The germline V gene encodes CDR1 SGHDT and CDR2 YYEEEE. The CDR3 bases are TGTGCCAGCAACAGCGGGAGGGCTGTGGCCGGGGAGCTGTTTTTT. Its translation is CASNSGRAVAGELFF.

The chain uses TRBV4-1 and TRBJ1-5; D not certain. Trimming stripped 4 bases from V and 6 bases from J, with 22 bases between. The CDR3 covers 17 residues. Germline CDR1 reads MGHRA; CDR2 reads YSYEKL. The CDR3 DNA reads TGCGCCAGCAGCCGCGGTGGGGTCAGTAGTAGTGTTCAGCCCCAGCATTTT. Amino acids: CASSRGGVSSSVQPQHF.

J is TRBJ2-3 and V is TRBV2, with 7 bases that match TRBD2. The CDR3 runs 11 residues. With V trimmed by 6 bases and J by 6 bases, 0 bases remained unmatched. Germline-derived CDR1 and CDR2 are SNHLY and FYNNEI. The CDR3 DNA sequence: TGTGCCAGCAGGCGGGAGGATACGCAGTATTTT. It encodes CASRREDTQYF.

The rearrangement links TRBV4-2 to TRBJ2-2; 9 bases line up with TRBD1. There are 15 residues in the CDR3. Germline V gene data show CDR1 as LGHNA and CDR2 as YNFKEQ. V shed 4 bases and J 3 bases; nucleotides not matched to a gene: 3. CDR3 bases: TGTGCCAGCAGCCTCCGGGACAGGGACACCGGGGAGCTGTTTTTT. Encoded protein: CASSLRDRDTGELFF.

This chain uses TRBV19 with TRBJ1-3; D gene unclear. The germline V and J ends were trimmed by 5 bases and 0 bases, with 8 bases remaining between them. The germline V gene encodes CDR1 LNHDA and CDR2 SQIVND (reference sequence). The CDR3 consists of 14 residues. Here the CDR3 DNA reads TGTGCCAGTAGTTCGGAATACTCTGGAAACACCATATATTTT. Its translation: CASSSEYSGNTIYF.

The J gene is TRBJ2-7, the V gene TRBV5-5; no firm D call. The CDR3 has 14 amino acids. Germline loops: CDR1 SGHKS, CDR2 YYEKEE (reference sequence). Trimming took 4 bases from V and 0 from J, leaving 11 bases between them. The CDR3 reads CASSPKGFSYEQYF. The CDR3 DNA follows: TGTGCCAGCAGCCCTAAAGGGTTCTCCTACGAGCAGTACTTC.

The chain carries TRBV29-1 and TRBJ2-3; tentatively, D is TRBD1 or TRBD2 (5 bases each). Germline V gene sequence: CDR1 SQVTM, CDR2 ANQGSEA. Trimming stripped 7 bases from V and 1 base from J, with 18 bases between. The CDR3 has 15 amino acids. DNA for the CDR3: TGCAGCGGCTCGACAGAGGACTTACGCACAGATACGCAGTATTTT. This translates into CSGSTEDLRTDTQYF.

This clone was found once. The chain links TRBV18 to TRBJ2-1; weak D call: TRBD1 (5 bases). With 3 bases removed from V and 8 bases from J, the gap between germline ends came to 20 bases. Germline CDR1 KGHSH, CDR2 LQKENI. The CDR3 runs 16 residues. The CDR3 DNA sequence: TGTGCCAGCTCACCCGATATAGGGGTATCAGACCATGAGCAGTTCTTC. Translated, it gives CASSPDIGVSDHEQFF.

The V and J genes are TRBV27 and TRBJ2-1; D may be TRBD2 (6 bases). This CDR3 contains 18 residues. The V gene's germline CDR1 is MNHEY and CDR2 SMNVEV (reference sequence). Trimming stripped 5 bases from V and 6 bases from J, with 26 bases between. CDR3 in amino acids: CASSTQGASVPIRNEQFF. Here the CDR3 DNA reads TGTGCCAGCAGTACCCAAGGGGCTAGCGTACCTATTCGCAATGAGCAGTTCTTC.

The chain has TRBV4-1 and TRBJ2-5; possible D gene TRBD2, 5 bases. V lost 1 base and J 5 bases, leaving 26 bases between the germline ends. From germline, CDR1 is MGHRA and CDR2 YSYEKL. The CDR3 is made up of 19 amino acids. The CDR3 region has the DNA TGCGCCAGCAGCCAAGTTTATGGAGGAGCGATAAAGCTTTTGGAGACCCAGTACTTC. The encoded protein is CASSQVYGGAIKLLETQYF.

V usage is TRBV5-1 and J usage is TRBJ2-5; 7 nucleotides line up with TRBD2. The end of the DNA aligns better with TRBJ2-7, so the J call may be wrong. Germline V gene data show CDR1 as SGHRS and CDR2 as YFSETQ. This CDR3 is built from 15 residues. The CDR3 nucleotides read TGCGCCAGCAGCTTGGGTTCTAGCGGTGCCTACGAGCAGTACTTC. It codes for CASSLGSSGAYEQYF.

The genes are TRBV11-2 and TRBJ2-1, with 10 bases aligning to TRBD2. Per germline, CDR1 SGHAT and CDR2 FQNNGV. This CDR3 spans 15 amino acids. V shed 1 base, J shed 9 bases, and the junction held 6 bases outside the gene matches. The CDR3 sequence: CASSLGLAGVSEQFF. In nucleotides, the CDR3 is TGTGCCAGCAGCTTAGGGCTAGCGGGAGTGAGTGAGCAGTTCTTC.

This chain links TRBV20-1 with TRBJ1-1; 7 bases fit TRBD1. This CDR3 region has 11 residues. CDR1 and CDR2 from the germline V gene are DFQATT and SNEGSKA (reference sequence). CDR3 DNA sequence: TGCAGGGCCTACGACAGGGCAGAAGCTTTCTTT. It is translated as CRAYDRAEAFF.

DNA for the CDR3: TGTGCCAGCAGTCTAGCGGGAGTAACTTCCTCTGGGGCCAACGTCCTGACTTTC. Translating it yields CASSLAGVTSSGANVLTF. The chain recombines TRBV28 with TRBJ2-6; 10 bases agree with TRBD2. The CDR3 runs 18 residues. Germline V CDR1 and CDR2: MDHEN, SYDVKM. Trimming removed 5 bases from V and 0 bases from J; junction bases left unmatched: 7.